This T cell receptor (beta chain) was identified during a study of blood T cell repertoires in COVID-19 (dated by TCRdb to 2020 to 2021). Concerning the study at large: Collaborator samples came from the United States, Italy and Spain and covered acute and convalescent phases of COVID-19. The prospective study material was composed of cDNA or gDNA derived from T cells, B-cell-depleted T cells, or PBMCs. Deeply sampled blood TCRbeta repertoires from subjects exposed to, actively infected with, or recovered from COVID-19 were included in the dataset. The repertoires were released in a freely available public database meant as a resource for research on the immune response to SARS-CoV-2. Samples were obtained from the ongoing ImmuneRACE study (first 160 participants) and from about 1,300 subjects provided by 6 global collaborators. Nearly every sample came with metadata listing a de-identified subject ID, COVID-19 status, age in years and sex. Where available, HLA class I and class II types were obtained from metadata supplied by the sample provider rather than from assay-based typing. The research as a whole found: Clinical and demographic metadata were provided uncurated, with the amount varying by source and participant.

This clone was recorded a few times. This clone's antigen is unknown. Nothing much larger sits one base from this clone, and base qualities are not available. At one collaborating source in Seattle, patients were enrolled during active infection and were followed longitudinally through the course of disease. Whole blood was collected in K2EDTA tubes by collaborating institutions according to the institutions' own protocols. For TCRbeta analysis, collaborator samples were shipped as frozen whole blood, as isolated PBMCs, or as DNA extracted from either sample type. The immunoSEQ Assay, a bias-controlled multiplex PCR, was used to amplify TCRbeta CDR3 regions from genomic DNA. In the authors' own workflow: The number of nucleated cells in each sample was estimated from the amplification of reference gene primers within the assay. To quantify the absolute abundance of each unique TCRbeta CDR3 rearrangement, sequence reads were collapsed and filtered. For each sample, productive Simpson clonality was calculated as the square root of Simpson's diversity index across productive rearrangements. What TCRdb holds here is the immuneACCESS table cut down to in-frame rearrangements. Part of the clones is not present; checked against another copy, under half of the missing clones reflect an unresolved V gene, and the others are unexplained. The V and J calls and clone size come from that table; D and trimming were worked out from the DNA. The sample includes 150,000 or so clones, with around 91% observed a single time. About an eighth of the sample rests with the top ten.

Sequencing input: peripheral blood. The receptor was isolated from a man between 18 and 29 years old with COVID-19, enrolled during active disease.

CDR3 region: CATGTGTSGKKTQYF. The nucleotide sequence reads TGTGCCACCGGAACCGGGACTAGCGGGAAAAAGACCCAGTACTTC. The chain links TRBV24-1 with TRBJ2-5, with 13 bases in between that match TRBD2. Unmatched junction bases come to 9, with V trimmed by 9 bases and J by 6 bases. The CDR3 goes from the cysteine to the phenylalanine over 15 residues. The entry retains the CDR3 DNA only, 45 bases that are in frame from base 1. CDR1 and CDR2, looked up from the germline V gene, are KGHDR and SFDVKD.